Below, one T cell receptor (beta chain) is given with its context. The data stem from a study of blood T cell repertoires in COVID-19. Trimming took 0 bases from V and 7 from J, leaving 6 bases between them. The CDR3 spans 13 residues. CDR1 is LNHDA and CDR2 is SQIVND in the germline V gene (reference sequence). How the authors handled the data: Quantification of nucleated cells was approximated via reference gene primer amplification. Sequenced by immunoSEQ multiplex PCR; TCRdb stores in-frame clones only, minus some. V and J calls and clone size are copied from that table; D and trimming were computed from the DNA. Among 280,000 or so clones, about 85% were seen once, and the ten largest hold roughly 2.6%. Participant reports of clinical history set cohort assignment. All recovered Cohort 3 donors got two negative PCRs, got clearance, or saw symptom resolution.

This chain joins TRBV19 and TRBJ2-2; D not certain. Sequencing input: PBMCs or T cells enriched from blood (not recorded which). The receptor was isolated from a woman aged 45-59 years who had recovered from COVID-19. For the CDR3, the DNA is TGTGCCAGTAGTATAGATCATGTCGGGGAGCTGTTTTTT. Translating gives CASSIDHVGELFF.